Presented here are 18 T cell receptor beta chains from one specimen sequenced in a study of blood T cells in healthy people across ages. A second PCR, run for about 7 to 11 cycles, used a sample-barcoded 5' primer plus a J-beta primer mix. TCRdb reprocessed the 5' RACE reads with MiXCR, giving one entry per CDR3 protein. The sample carries under 950,000 distinct CDR3 sequences, over 20% recorded once. The sample comprised blood. The receptors originated from a man in his 70s in good health.

This clonotype was observed many times. This chain joins TRBV12-3 or TRBV12-4 and TRBJ2-1; D remains unclear. This CDR3 is built from 15 residues. Trimming took 7 bases from V and 2 from J, leaving 15 bases between them. CDR3 sequence reads: CASTSQRLTYNEQFF. CDR3 DNA sequence: TGTGCCAGCACCTCCCAGAGGCTGACCTACAATGAGCAGTTCTTC.

The rearrangement links TRBV12-3 or TRBV12-4 to TRBJ1-1; D call uncertain. The CDR3 length is 13 residues. V was cut by 3 bases and J by 4 bases, with 9 bases left in between. The CDR3 reads CASSFADGTEAFF. CDR3 sequence (DNA): TGTGCCAGCAGTTTCGCCGACGGCACTGAAGCTTTCTTT.

This clonotype came up many times. This rearrangement joins TRBV5-1 to TRBJ2-1; no clear D. V was clipped by 4 bases and J by 0 bases, with 11 bases between them. Germline V CDR1 and CDR2: SGHRS, YFSETQ. The CDR3 spans 15 residues. In nucleotides, the CDR3 is TGCGCCAGCAGCCCAGGCTTTAGCTCCTACAATGAGCAGTTCTTC. Amino acids: CASSPGFSSYNEQFF.

The genes are TRBV10-3 and TRBJ2-7; D could derive from TRBD1 or TRBD2 (5 bases each). V was pared by 3 bases and J by 5 bases, with 14 bases between. Germline V gene data show CDR1 as ENHRY and CDR2 as SYGVKD. The CDR3 runs to 14 residues. CDR3 loop: CAISEISGTDEQYF. For the CDR3, the DNA is TGTGCCATCAGTGAAATATCCGGGACGGACGAGCAGTACTTC.

As DNA, the CDR3 is TGCAGTGCCCAGGGAGGCGTCCGTGAGCAGTTCTTC. As protein: CSAQGGVREQFF. The chain links TRBV20-1 to TRBJ2-1, with D maybe TRBD2 (6 bases). Per germline, CDR1 DFQATT and CDR2 SNEGSKA (reference sequence). This CDR3 contains 12 residues. Trimming took 6 bases from V and 9 from J, leaving 15 bases between them.

This clonotype was recorded a few times. This chain joins TRBV5-1 and TRBJ2-5, with D tentatively TRBD1 (5 bases). V lost 1 base and J 2 bases, leaving 15 bases between the germline ends. Germline-derived CDR1 and CDR2 are SGHRS and YFSETQ. This CDR3 region has 16 residues. The CDR3 spells CASSLSPGIPQETQYF. As DNA, the CDR3 is TGCGCCAGCAGCTTGAGTCCAGGGATACCACAAGAGACCCAGTACTTC.

The chain combines TRBV6-6 with TRBJ2-1; the match to TRBD1 covers 11 bases. The CDR3 contains 14 residues. The ends lost 8 bases at V and 7 bases at J; junction bases unmatched: 7. Germline V gene lookup returns CDR1 MNHNY and CDR2 SVGAGI (reference sequence). As DNA, the CDR3 is TGTGCCAGCTTTCCGGGACAGGGGGTAAATGAGCAGTTCTTC. This sequence encodes CASFPGQGVNEQFF.

This clonotype came up a few times. The chain has TRBV11-2 and TRBJ2-1; 16 positions agree with TRBD2. CDR1 and CDR2 from the germline V gene are SGHAT and FQNNGV. Trimming removed 7 bases from V and 5 bases from J; junction bases left unmatched: 14. CDR3 size: 19 residues. CDR3 sequence: CASNSAAGLAGGRNNEQFF. CDR3 in DNA: TGTGCCAGCAACTCAGCCGCGGGACTAGCGGGGGGGCGTAACAATGAGCAGTTCTTC.

This clonotype was seen only a few times. The V call is TRBV14, the J call TRBJ1-1, with D perhaps matching TRBD1 (6 bases). CDR1 SGHDN and CDR2 FVKESK come from the germline V gene. Trimming removed 4 bases from V and 6 bases from J, with 21 bases in between. The CDR3 is 16 residues long. Written as DNA, the CDR3 is TGTGCCAGCAGCCGAAACCTAAACCAGGGGTTGGCTGAAGCTTTCTTT. The encoded protein is CASSRNLNQGLAEAFF. Based on the CDR3 plus reference TRBV14 and TRBJ1-1, the full variable domain is EAGVTQFPSHSVIEKGQTVTLRCDPISGHDNLYWYRRVMGKEIKFLLHFVKESKQDESGMPNNRFLAERTGGTYSTLKVQPAELEDSGVYFCASSRNLNQGLAEAFFGQGTRLTVV.

The chain carries TRBV2 and TRBJ1-1; possibly TRBD1 for D (5 bases). Germline assignment: CDR1 SNHLY and CDR2 FYNNEI. The CDR3 extends over 14 amino acids. Trimming left V 4 bases short and J 6 bases short, with 15 bases between. CDR3 in DNA: TGTGCCAGCAGTGGTGAAACCGGGGGGGCTGAAGCTTTCTTT. Translated, it gives CASSGETGGAEAFF.

In this sample, this clonotype turned up a few times. The chain couples TRBV10-3 to TRBJ2-7; 7 bases are shared with TRBD2. The CDR3 is 13 amino acids. Germline lookup yields CDR1 ENHRY and CDR2 SYGVKD. V lost 8 bases, J lost 1 base, and 5 bases stayed unmatched. CDR3 sequence (DNA): TGTGCCATCCGGGGGAGGGAGTCCTACGAGCAGTACTTC. Translating it yields CAIRGRESYEQYF.

J is TRBJ1-1 and V is TRBV21-1; the table's TRBD1 call for D was not verified on the DNA. TRBV21-1 is termed a pseudogene. The CDR3 extends over 13 amino acids. The chain's CDR3 is CAARPGENTEAFF. The CDR3 coding sequence is TGTGCCGCCAGACCGGGGGAGAACACTGAAGCTTTCTTT.

The V and J genes are TRBV4-3 and TRBJ2-1; 7 nucleotides match TRBD2. V dropped 0 bases and J dropped 0; count of bases not matched to a gene: 5. CDR1 and CDR2 (germline): LGHNA, YSLEER. The CDR3 contains 17 residues. This CDR3 is CASSQEPSGLSYNEQFF. CDR3 DNA sequence: TGCGCCAGCAGCCAAGAGCCTAGCGGCCTCTCCTACAATGAGCAGTTCTTC.

This clonotype appeared a few times. One junction end does not reproduce the germline sequence, and a read error may be involved. The rearrangement uses TRBV7-2 and TRBJ1-5; D unclear. Germline V lookup: CDR1 SGHTA, CDR2 FQGNSA. CDR3 length: 13 amino acids. In DNA, the CDR3 is TGTGCCAGCAGTTTAGTACTCAATCAGCCCCAGCATTTT. As protein: CASSLVLNQPQHF.

V and J are TRBV3-1 and TRBJ2-1; 7 bases agree with TRBD1. The CDR3 length is 15 residues. V shed 2 bases, J shed 6 bases, and the junction held 7 bases outside the gene matches. Germline CDR1 LGHDT, CDR2 YNNKEL (reference sequence). The DNA of the CDR3 is TGTGCCAGCAGCCAAAGGGGACAGCAATTCAATGAGCAGTTCTTC. Its protein product is CASSQRGQQFNEQFF.

V gene TRBV7-2 combines with J gene TRBJ2-5; 12 nucleotides align to TRBD2. Germline values: CDR1 SGHTA, CDR2 FQGNSA. The CDR3 is 17 residues long. Trimming cost V 0 bases and J 2 bases; bases outside gene matches: 4. The CDR3, as DNA: TGTGCCAGCAGCTTAGCTTTTGGACTAGCGGGGCAAGAGACCCAGTACTTC. Residues: CASSLAFGLAGQETQYF.

The CDR3 DNA is TGCAGCGTTGTACAGGGCCAAGAGACCCAGTACTTC. Protein sequence: CSVVQGQETQYF. The chain employs TRBV29-1 and TRBJ2-5, with D possibly TRBD1 on 6 matching bases. The CDR3 loop spans 12 amino acids. Trimming stripped 4 bases from V and 1 base from J, with 7 bases between. Germline CDR1 and CDR2: SQVTM and ANQGSEA.

There are a few counts of this clonotype. The chain couples TRBV10-3 to TRBJ2-3; possible D gene TRBD2, 7 bases. The CDR3 covers 13 residues. Per the germline V gene, CDR1 is ENHRY and CDR2 is SYGVKD. V was shortened by 6 bases and J by 6 bases, with 13 bases between the two germline ends. The CDR3 DNA is TGTGCCATCAGCGAGGGGGGGCTTGATACGCAGTATTTT. Protein: CAISEGGLDTQYF.